This T cell receptor (beta chain) was sequenced in a study of shared clonotypes between healthy human individuals. For this clone: The antigen is not known.

Trimming cost V 10 bases and J 8 bases; bases outside gene matches: 13. The CDR3 contains 14 residues. CDR1 and CDR2 from the germline V gene are LNHDA and SQIVND (reference sequence). The study, taken as a whole, reports: Memory subsets generally showed lower estimated richness than naive subsets. In contrast to clonotypes shared by all four donors, non-shared clonotypes had lower generation probabilities.

Per the original data handling: Filtering differed since immunoSEQ provided only junctions, with no quality scores. The method was immunoSEQ multiplex PCR; TCRdb's version includes in-frame clones alone and lacks a portion of them. That table furnishes V, J and clone size, whereas the DNA furnished D and trimming. The table records hundreds of thousands of clones, roughly 70% of them present only once. The sequence was obtained from a woman in her twenties or thirties in good health. The specimen was memory CD4+ T cells sorted from blood. Subset here: CD45RA-negative fraction. The chain couples TRBV19 to TRBJ2-1, with 8 bases identical to TRBD2. The CDR3 DNA follows: TGTGCCACCAGACGACTAGCGTCATCCGATGAGCAGTTCTTC. This gives the protein CATRRLASSDEQFF.